Listed below are T cell receptor beta chains from one sample, sequenced in a study of breast tumors, draining lymph nodes, adjacent tissues. TCRdb itself ran the multiplex PCR reads through MiXCR, one entry per CDR3 protein. Among 100,000 to 150,000 distinct CDR3 sequences listed, nearly 20% were seen once. Source material: axillary lymph node tissue. All receptors derive from a female donor with breast cancer. Some clones in this sample may be carry-over from other donors' samples. Both conserved end residues are part of each CDR3. D genes are given only for firm matches. The size entry is marked missing in some rows and otherwise reads once, few, many or a size class.

TRBD2	many	TRBV11-2	TRBJ2-1	CASSPRAGAGNEQFF	TGTGCCAGCAGCCCCCGAGCGGGAGCGGGTAATGAGCAGTTCTTC
.	few	TRBV18	TRBJ1-5	CASSPARRAGNQPQHF	TGTGCCAGCTCACCTGCTCGCAGGGCCGGCAATCAGCCCCAGCATTTT
.	many	TRBV30	TRBJ2-7	CAWSLGPYEQYF	TGTGCCTGGAGTTTAGGGCCGTACGAGCAGTACTTC
TRBD2	many	TRBV10-1	TRBJ2-1	CATPAGGYNEQFF	TGCGCCACCCCAGCGGGAGGCTACAATGAGCAGTTCTTC
.	many	TRBV29-1	TRBJ2-5	CSVALAGQGTQYF	TGCAGCGTTGCTCTAGCGGGACAGGGGACCCAGTACTTC
TRBD1	many	TRBV20-1	TRBJ1-6	CSARARQGTNSPLHF	TGCAGTGCTAGAGCCCGACAGGGGACTAATTCACCCCTCCACTTT
TRBD1	few	TRBV5-1	TRBJ1-5	CASSLTGQGPNQPQHF	TGCGCCAGCAGCTTGACAGGACAGGGCCCCAATCAGCCCCAGCATTTT
.	many	TRBV12-5	TRBJ2-1	CASGSDSRSYNEQFF	TGTGCTAGTGGTTCGGACTCGCGGTCCTACAATGAGCAGTTCTTC
TRBD2	many	TRBV18	TRBJ2-5	CASSPQRRGGGQETQYF	TGTGCCAGCTCACCACAGCGGCGGGGGGGCGGCCAAGAGACCCAGTACTTC
TRBD2	few	TRBV7-9	TRBJ2-7	CASSPYSGRMREQYF	TGTGCCAGCAGCCCCTATAGCGGGAGAATGCGCGAGCAGTACTTC
.	many	TRBV24-1	TRBJ2-5	CATSDPRGQQGETQYF	TGTGCCACCAGTGATCCGCGGGGGCAACAGGGAGAGACCCAGTACTTC
TRBD1	many	TRBV2	TRBJ2-1	CASRAGGGTYNEQFF	TGTGCCAGCAGGGCAGGGGGCGGAACCTACAATGAGCAGTTCTTC
TRBD2	many	TRBV29-1	TRBJ2-1	CSGGTSGISYNEQFF	TGCAGCGGAGGAACTAGCGGGATCTCCTACAATGAGCAGTTCTTC
TRBD1	many	TRBV29-1	TRBJ2-5	CSVTRQGGETQYF	TGCAGCGTTACCCGACAGGGTGGAGAGACCCAGTACTTC
.	many	TRBV24-1	TRBJ2-1	CATSDPNGNEQFF	TGTGCCACCAGTGACCCCAACGGCAATGAGCAGTTCTTC
TRBD2	many	TRBV11-1	TRBJ2-5	CASSSGGARETQYF	TGTGCCAGCAGCTCCGGGGGGGCCCGGGAGACCCAGTACTTC
TRBD2	many	TRBV5-1	TRBJ2-1	CASRPTSGGAINEQFF	TGCGCCAGCAGACCTACTAGCGGGGGGGCCATCAATGAGCAGTTCTTC
TRBD1	many	TRBV6-5	TRBJ2-7	CASTSSRTGSYEQYF	TGTGCCAGCACCTCAAGTCGGACAGGGAGCTACGAGCAGTACTTC
.	many	TRBV14	TRBJ2-1	CASRTEYGNEQFF	TGTGCCAGCAGGACGGAGTATGGAAATGAGCAGTTCTTC
TRBD2	.	TRBV5-1	TRBJ2-2	CASSSLPGLAGTDTGELFF	TGCGCCAGCAGCTCACTCCCGGGACTAGCGGGAACGGACACCGGGGAGCTGTTTTTT
TRBD1	many	TRBV20-1	TRBJ2-7	CSALDRGPYEQYF	TGCAGTGCTTTAGACAGGGGGCCTTACGAGCAGTACTTC
.	many	TRBV5-1	TRBJ2-5	CASSYRTAQETQYF	TGCGCCAGCAGCTATCGGACGGCCCAAGAGACCCAGTACTTC